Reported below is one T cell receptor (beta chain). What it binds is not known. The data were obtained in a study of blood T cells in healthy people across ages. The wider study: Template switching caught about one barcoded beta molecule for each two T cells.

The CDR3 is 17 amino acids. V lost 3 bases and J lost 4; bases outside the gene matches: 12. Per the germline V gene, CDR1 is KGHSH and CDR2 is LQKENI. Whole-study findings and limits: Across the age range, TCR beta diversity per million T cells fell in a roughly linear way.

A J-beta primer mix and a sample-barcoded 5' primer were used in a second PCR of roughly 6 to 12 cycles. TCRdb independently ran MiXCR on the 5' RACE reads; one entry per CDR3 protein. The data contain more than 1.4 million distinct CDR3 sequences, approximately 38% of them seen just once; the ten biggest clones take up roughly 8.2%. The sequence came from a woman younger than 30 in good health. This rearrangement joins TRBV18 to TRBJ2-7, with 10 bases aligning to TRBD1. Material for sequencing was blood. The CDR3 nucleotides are TGTGCCAGCTCACCCCTGATTCGGGACAGGGGACCTTACGAGCAGTACTTC. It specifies CASSPLIRDRGPYEQYF.